The clone carrying this T cell receptor (beta chain) was detected a few times. Per germline, CDR1 SGHTA and CDR2 FQGTGA. The V gene end was trimmed by 4 bases and the J gene end by 10 bases; junction bases not matched to a gene: 6. The CDR3 extends over 13 amino acids. This specimen comes from a study of blood T cell repertoires in COVID-19. Whole-study context: Samples taken during acute and convalescent COVID-19 were collected in the United States, Italy and Spain.

Sequencing used immunoSEQ multiplex PCR; TCRdb keeps in-frame clones, though not all of them. Here the sample spans about 130,000 clones, about four fifths being singletons. Sequenced input: peripheral blood. The TCR sequence derives from a woman aged 65 to 85 with COVID-19, enrolled during active disease. V and J are TRBV7-3 and TRBJ2-1, with TRBD1 identical over 8 bases. CDR3 loop: CASSSTGADEQFF. In DNA form, the CDR3 reads TGTGCCAGCAGCTCGACAGGGGCGGACGAGCAGTTCTTC.